The TCR beta chain under discussion was sequenced for a study of blood T cell repertoires in COVID-19. Only a few counts were recorded for this clone. This CDR3 has 10 amino acids. Data came from immunoSEQ multiplex PCR; TCRdb stores just in-frame clones and leaves some out. The repertoire has 150,000 to 200,000 clones, around 88% of them found once; the top ten carry roughly 4.2%. V usage is TRBV21-1 and J usage is TRBJ2-3; TRBD2 reflects the table's D call only, with no check against the DNA. TRBV21-1 is reported as a pseudogene. The sequence was collected from a woman in her 30s with acute or convalescent COVID-19. Sequencing was done on a sample of peripheral blood. CDR3 bases: TGTGCCAGCCTCACAGATACGCAGTATTTT. It yields the protein CASLTDTQYF.